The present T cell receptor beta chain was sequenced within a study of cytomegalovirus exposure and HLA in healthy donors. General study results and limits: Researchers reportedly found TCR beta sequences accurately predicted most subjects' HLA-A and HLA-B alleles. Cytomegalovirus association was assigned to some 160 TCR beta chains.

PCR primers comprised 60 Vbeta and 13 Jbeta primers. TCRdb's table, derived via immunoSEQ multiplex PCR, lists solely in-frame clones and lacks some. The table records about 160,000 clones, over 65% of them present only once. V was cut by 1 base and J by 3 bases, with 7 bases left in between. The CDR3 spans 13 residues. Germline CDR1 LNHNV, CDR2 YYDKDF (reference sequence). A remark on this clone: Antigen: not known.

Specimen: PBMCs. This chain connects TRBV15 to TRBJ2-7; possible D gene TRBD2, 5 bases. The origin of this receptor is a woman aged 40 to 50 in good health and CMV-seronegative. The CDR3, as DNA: TGTGCCACCAGCAGAGCGGGGTTCTACGAGCAGTACTTC. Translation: CATSRAGFYEQYF.